Shown below are 29 T cell receptor beta chains from a single sample sequenced in a study of long-term antiretroviral therapy in people with HIV. The immunoSEQ assay was v3.0, run at survey level. This table comes from immunoSEQ multiplex PCR, and its TCRdb copy is limited to in-frame clones, with some not included. The sample carries roughly 40,000 clones, roughly nine tenths recorded once. The material was unsorted PBMCs, obtained 1.2 years after starting antiretroviral therapy. These receptors were collected from a woman aged 45 to 65 with HIV.

The chain uses TRBV2 and TRBJ1-6; D is unclear. CDR1 SNHLY and CDR2 FYNNEI come from the germline V gene. The CDR3 length is 17 residues. V was pared by 7 bases and J by 1 base, with 17 bases between. The CDR3 DNA follows: TGTGCCAGCACCCTACTGGGGATGGGATCCTATAATTCACCCCTCCACTTT. Its translation: CASTLLGMGSYNSPLHF.

The chain uses TRBV7-2 and TRBJ1-2; 7 nucleotides match TRBD1. With 1 base clipped from V and 5 bases from J, the junction kept 7 bases outside the gene matches. The CDR3 covers 15 residues. Germline V gene data show CDR1 as SGHTA and CDR2 as FQGNSA. In nucleotides, the CDR3 is TGTGCCAGCAGCTTAGGTGGGACAGAAAATTATGGCTACACCTTC. Amino acid sequence: CASSLGGTENYGYTF.

V usage is TRBV4-3 and J usage is TRBJ2-3, with D possibly TRBD1 on 5 matching bases. Germline V gene data show CDR1 as LGHNA and CDR2 as YSLEER. The CDR3 runs 15 residues. The V end was cut by 1 base, the J end by 3 bases, with 11 bases between. CDR3 amino acids: CASSQARVGTDTQYF. For the CDR3, the DNA is TGCGCCAGCAGCCAAGCCAGGGTGGGGACAGATACGCAGTATTTT.

V usage is TRBV5-1 and J usage is TRBJ2-7; 12 bases are a match to TRBD2. CDR1 and CDR2 (germline): SGHRS, YFSETQ. This CDR3 has 15 amino acids. The junction had 4 bases not matched to a gene; V was cut back by 5 bases and J by 1 base. CDR3 amino acids: CASSLTSGGSYEQYF. CDR3 nucleotides: TGCGCCAGCAGTTTGACTAGCGGGGGATCCTACGAGCAGTACTTC.

V usage is TRBV14 and J usage is TRBJ1-6; D is unclear. Trimming removed 4 bases from V and 2 bases from J, with 0 bases in between. The CDR3 has 12 residues. Per the germline V gene, CDR1 is SGHDN and CDR2 is FVKESK. The CDR3 spells CASSPYNSPLHF. In nucleotides, the CDR3 is TGTGCCAGCAGCCCCTATAATTCACCCCTCCACTTT.

This CDR3 reads CASRSGNTIYF. CDR3 bases: TGTGCCAGCAGATCTGGAAACACCATATATTTT. The chain couples TRBV9 to TRBJ1-3; D is unclear. CDR3 length: 11 amino acids. CDR1 is SGDLS, CDR2 YYNGEE, per germline. Trimming took 5 bases from V and 1 from J, leaving 1 base between them.

The rearrangement links TRBV18 to TRBJ1-4, with D maybe TRBD1 (6 bases). The V gene's germline CDR1 is KGHSH and CDR2 LQKENI. The ends were cut back, 5 bases at V and 13 bases at J, with 26 bases in the middle. This CDR3 is built from 16 residues. CDR3 DNA sequence: TGTGCCAGCTCATCACAGGCGGGGGAGTCCCGAGGGGGACTGTTTTTT. Its protein is CASSSQAGESRGGLFF.

This clone has only a few counts. The chain employs TRBV4-1 and TRBJ2-2; D remains unclear. Germline-derived CDR1 and CDR2 are MGHRA and YSYEKL. The length of the CDR3 is 13 residues. Between the trimmed V and J ends, which lost 1 base and 8 bases, there was a span of 8 bases. For the CDR3, the DNA is TGCGCCAGCAGCCAAGGACGGGCAGGGGAGCTGTTTTTT. Translation gives CASSQGRAGELFF.

The rearrangement uses TRBV4-3 and TRBJ2-1; 9 positions match TRBD2. The CDR3 contains 17 residues. J gave up 5 bases and V 0 bases, and 8 bases lay outside the gene matches. Germline lookup yields CDR1 LGHNA and CDR2 YSLEER. The CDR3 here is CASSQERGTSFDNEQFF. The CDR3 nucleotides are TGCGCCAGCAGCCAAGAGAGAGGGACTAGCTTCGACAATGAGCAGTTCTTC.

This clone showed up just a few times. V and J are TRBV5-4 and TRBJ1-1; possibly TRBD1 for D (5 bases). Trimming removed 1 base at V and 4 bases at J, with 8 bases between. This CDR3 spans 13 amino acids. Germline V gene lookup returns CDR1 SGHNT and CDR2 YYREEE (reference sequence). DNA of the CDR3: TGTGCCAGCAGCTTGAGGCAGGGCACTGAAGCTTTCTTT. Amino acid sequence: CASSLRQGTEAFF.

J is TRBJ2-1 and V is TRBV7-3; D is perhaps TRBD2 (5 bases). The CDR3 has 14 residues. V shed 7 bases and J shed 3 bases, with 13 bases lying between them. CDR1 SGHTA and CDR2 FQGTGA come from the germline V gene. This chain's CDR3 is CASNFEGCYNEQFF. The CDR3 DNA reads TGTGCCAGCAACTTTGAGGGTTGCTACAATGAGCAGTTCTTC.

The rearrangement links TRBV4-1 to TRBJ2-3, with a possible D match to TRBD1 (6 bases). The CDR3 has 15 amino acids. CDR1 and CDR2 (germline): MGHRA, YSYEKL. V was clipped by 0 bases and J by 4 bases, with 11 bases between them. CDR3 nucleotide sequence: TGCGCCAGCAGCCAAGAGGGGGCTGGGGCAGATACGCAGTATTTT. It translates to CASSQEGAGADTQYF.

This rearrangement joins TRBV4-1 to TRBJ1-2, with 10 bases identical to TRBD1. Germline V gives CDR1 MGHRA, CDR2 YSYEKL. This CDR3 region has 15 residues. V was pared by 3 bases and J by 1 base, with 2 bases of the junction left unmatched. The chain's CDR3 is CASSQGQGINYGYTF. In DNA, the CDR3 is TGCGCCAGCAGCCAGGGACAGGGGATTAACTATGGCTACACCTTC.

This rearrangement joins TRBV9 to TRBJ2-6; D ambiguous. The CDR3 length is 15 residues. CDR1 and CDR2 (germline): SGDLS, YYNGEE. V lost 4 bases and J lost 0, with 8 bases in between. CDR3 residues: CASSPQNSGANVLTF. The DNA for the CDR3 is TGTGCCAGCAGCCCCCAGAACTCTGGGGCCAACGTCCTGACTTTC.

The chain links TRBV5-1 to TRBJ1-2; TRBD1 agrees at 8 bases. Germline V gene lookup returns CDR1 SGHRS and CDR2 YFSETQ. This CDR3 is 15 amino acids long. V lost 0 bases and J lost 5; bases outside the gene matches: 6. CDR3 residues: CASSLAAGGGYGYTF. Here the CDR3 DNA reads TGCGCCAGCAGCTTGGCCGCAGGGGGCGGGTATGGCTACACCTTC.

This rearrangement joins TRBV6-1 to TRBJ1-5; a weak D match, TRBD1 (5 bases). The V gene lost 1 base and the J gene lost 0 bases, with 7 bases spanning the gap. CDR3 length: 15 residues. CDR1 is MNHNS, CDR2 SASEGT, per germline. CDR3 bases: TGTGCCAGCAGTGAAGACACAGGTAGCAATCAGCCCCAGCATTTT. Its translation: CASSEDTGSNQPQHF.

V and J are TRBV4-3 and TRBJ2-2, with no clear D. V was shortened by 0 bases and J by 7 bases, with 12 bases between the two germline ends. This CDR3 has 15 residues. Germline CDR1 LGHNA, CDR2 YSLEER. The chain's CDR3 is CASSQDLGLGGELFF. The CDR3 bases are TGCGCCAGCAGCCAAGATCTGGGGTTGGGCGGGGAGCTGTTTTTT.

The rearrangement uses TRBV27 and TRBJ1-5, with D possibly TRBD1 on 5 matching bases. Germline V gene lookup returns CDR1 MNHEY and CDR2 SMNVEV (reference sequence). V lost 6 bases and J lost 0, with 12 bases in between. The CDR3 loop spans 15 amino acids. The CDR3 region is CASSPSGASNQPQHF. Here the CDR3 DNA reads TGTGCCAGCAGCCCTTCCGGGGCTAGCAATCAGCCCCAGCATTTT.

This chain uses TRBV19 with TRBJ2-7; 7 bases agree with TRBD1. CDR1 is LNHDA, CDR2 SQIVND, per germline (reference sequence). The CDR3 contains 14 residues. V lost 6 bases to trimming and J lost 0 bases; unmatched junction nucleotides: 5. The CDR3 here is CASSGTASSYEQYF. CDR3 DNA: TGTGCCAGTAGCGGGACAGCCTCCTCCTACGAGCAGTACTTC.

CDR3 sequence: CASSPAGGGTGYTF. The CDR3 DNA is TGTGCCAGTAGCCCAGCCGGGGGAGGGACGGGCTACACCTTC. The genes are TRBV19 and TRBJ1-2, with D possibly TRBD1 on 5 matching bases. Trimming stripped 6 bases from V and 8 bases from J, with 19 bases between. CDR3 length: 14 residues. The V gene's germline CDR1 is LNHDA and CDR2 SQIVND (reference sequence). Looking up the rest from reference TRBV19 and TRBJ1-2 gives the full variable domain: DGGITQSPKYLFRKEGQNVTLSCEQNLNHDAMYWYRQDPGQGLRLIYYSQIVNDFQKGDIAEGYSVSREKKESFPLTVTSAQKNPTAFYLCASSPAGGGTGYTFGSGTRLTVV.

The J gene is TRBJ1-1, the V gene TRBV18, with no clear D. The CDR3 totals 13 residues. The V end was cut by 4 bases, the J end by 2 bases, with 8 bases between. Germline-derived CDR1 and CDR2 are KGHSH and LQKENI. Here the CDR3 DNA reads TGTGCCAGCTCACAGGAGCTAAACACTGAAGCTTTCTTT. It encodes CASSQELNTEAFF.

The chain couples TRBV30 to TRBJ2-5; D may be TRBD1 or TRBD2 (6 bases each). The CDR3 covers 14 residues. Trimming cost V 4 bases and J 1 base, with 13 bases left between them. Per germline, CDR1 GTSNPN and CDR2 SVGIG (reference sequence). The CDR3 sequence: CAWKLPGAQETQYF. The DNA for the CDR3 is TGTGCCTGGAAGCTCCCGGGGGCCCAAGAGACCCAGTACTTC.

The chain is built from TRBV5-6 and TRBJ2-1, with TRBD1 matching over 12 bases. The trim removed 4 bases at V and 12 bases at J, leaving 14 bases unmatched. This CDR3 contains 16 residues. The germline gives CDR1 SGHDT, CDR2 YYEEEE. In DNA form, the CDR3 reads TGTGCCAGCAGCCCGCCCGGGGACAGGGGGCGGGCTTCGCAGTTCTTC. Its translation is CASSPPGDRGRASQFF.

The V gene is TRBV4-3, the J gene TRBJ1-2; D is undetermined. The CDR3 totals 17 residues. V was cut by 0 bases and J by 0 bases, with 14 bases left in between. Germline CDR1 and CDR2: LGHNA and YSLEER. CDR3 residues: CASSQDYSSLANYGYTF. The CDR3 nucleotides read TGCGCCAGCAGCCAAGATTACAGCTCCCTAGCTAACTATGGCTACACCTTC.

In this sample, this clone turned up a few times. The chain employs TRBV7-3 and TRBJ2-2; D ambiguous. CDR1 and CDR2 (germline): SGHTA, FQGTGA. Trimming took 3 bases from V and 7 from J, leaving 12 bases between them. The CDR3 consists of 14 residues. DNA of the CDR3: TGTGCCAGCAGCTTCGCCCACCTGTACGGGGAGCTGTTTTTT. It yields the protein CASSFAHLYGELFF.

This clone was seen a few times. V is TRBV7-9 and J is TRBJ1-2; perhaps TRBD1 as D (6 bases). Germline V lookup: CDR1 SEHNR, CDR2 FQNEAQ (reference sequence). The CDR3 runs 15 residues. V lost 5 bases, J lost 8 bases, and 21 bases lay in between. CDR3 region: CASSNPPRGSDGYTF. In DNA, the CDR3 is TGTGCCAGCAGCAACCCCCCCAGGGGATCGGACGGCTACACCTTC.

CDR3 nucleotides: TGTGCCATCAGTGAGGGGGTGTCGGGCAATCAGCCCCAGCATTTT. It yields the protein CAISEGVSGNQPQHF. The chain is built from TRBV10-3 and TRBJ1-5, with no clear D. The CDR3 covers 15 residues. The V and J ends lost 2 bases and 2 bases respectively, with 10 bases between them. Per the germline V gene, CDR1 is ENHRY and CDR2 is SYGVKD.

The chain joins TRBV9 to TRBJ1-2; D unresolved. V shed 3 bases and J shed 8 bases, with 11 bases lying between them. The CDR3 spans 12 residues. Germline CDR1 SGDLS, CDR2 YYNGEE. CDR3 loop: CASSAPQRGYTF. The CDR3 nucleotides are TGTGCCAGCAGCGCTCCCCAGCGCGGCTACACCTTC.

The chain is built from TRBV25-1 and TRBJ1-4; D gene unclear. Germline V CDR1 and CDR2: MGHDK, SYGVNS. CDR3 length equals 11 residues. With 3 bases removed from V and 4 bases from J, the gap between germline ends came to 0 bases. The CDR3 DNA reads as TGTGCCAGCAGTGATAATGAAAAACTGTTTTTT. It specifies CASSDNEKLFF.